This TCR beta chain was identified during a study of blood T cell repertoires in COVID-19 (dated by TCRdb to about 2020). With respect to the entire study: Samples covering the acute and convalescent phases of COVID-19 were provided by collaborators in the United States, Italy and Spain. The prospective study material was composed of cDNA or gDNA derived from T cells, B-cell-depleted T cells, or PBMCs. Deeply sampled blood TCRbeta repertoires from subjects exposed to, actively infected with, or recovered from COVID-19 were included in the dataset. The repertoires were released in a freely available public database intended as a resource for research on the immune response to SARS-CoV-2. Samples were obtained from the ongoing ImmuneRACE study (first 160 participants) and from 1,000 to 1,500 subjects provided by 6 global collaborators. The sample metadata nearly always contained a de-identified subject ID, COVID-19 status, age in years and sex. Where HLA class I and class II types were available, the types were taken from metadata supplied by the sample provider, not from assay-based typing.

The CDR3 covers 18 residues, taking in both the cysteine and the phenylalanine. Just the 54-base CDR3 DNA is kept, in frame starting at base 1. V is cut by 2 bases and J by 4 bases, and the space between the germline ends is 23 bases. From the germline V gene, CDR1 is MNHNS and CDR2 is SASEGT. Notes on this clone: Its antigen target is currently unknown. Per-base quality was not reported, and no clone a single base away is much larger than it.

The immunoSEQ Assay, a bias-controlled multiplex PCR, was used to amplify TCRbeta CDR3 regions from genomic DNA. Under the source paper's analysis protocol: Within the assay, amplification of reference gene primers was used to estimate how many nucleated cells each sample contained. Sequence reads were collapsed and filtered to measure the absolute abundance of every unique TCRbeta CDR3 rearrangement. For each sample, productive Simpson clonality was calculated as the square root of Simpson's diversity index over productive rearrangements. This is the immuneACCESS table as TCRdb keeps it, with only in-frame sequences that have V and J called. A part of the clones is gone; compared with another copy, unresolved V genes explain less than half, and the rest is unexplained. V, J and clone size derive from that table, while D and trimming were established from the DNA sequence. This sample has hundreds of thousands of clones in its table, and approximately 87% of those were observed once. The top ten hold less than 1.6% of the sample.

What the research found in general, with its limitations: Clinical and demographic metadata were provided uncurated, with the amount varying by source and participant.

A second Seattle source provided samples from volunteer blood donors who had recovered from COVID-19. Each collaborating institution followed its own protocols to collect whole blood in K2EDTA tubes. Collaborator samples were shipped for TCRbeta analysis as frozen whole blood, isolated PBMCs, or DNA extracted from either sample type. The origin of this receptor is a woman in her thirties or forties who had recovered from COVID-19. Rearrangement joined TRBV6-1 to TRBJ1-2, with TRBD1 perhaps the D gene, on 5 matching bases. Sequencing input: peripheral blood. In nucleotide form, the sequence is TGTGCCAGCAGTGAACATAGGGGCAACGGGTTTTTTAGCTATGGCTACACCTTC. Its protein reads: CASSEHRGNGFFSYGYTF.